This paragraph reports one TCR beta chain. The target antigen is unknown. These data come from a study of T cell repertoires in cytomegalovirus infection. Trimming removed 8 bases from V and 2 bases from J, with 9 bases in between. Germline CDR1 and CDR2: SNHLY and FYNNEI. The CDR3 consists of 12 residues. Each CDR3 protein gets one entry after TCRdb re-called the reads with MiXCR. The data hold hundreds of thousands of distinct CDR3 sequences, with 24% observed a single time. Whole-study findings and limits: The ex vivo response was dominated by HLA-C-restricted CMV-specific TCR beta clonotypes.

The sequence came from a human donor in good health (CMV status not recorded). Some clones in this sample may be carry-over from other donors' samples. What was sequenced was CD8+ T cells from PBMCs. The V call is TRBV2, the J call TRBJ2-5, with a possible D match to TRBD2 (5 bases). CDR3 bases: TGTGCCAGCTGGTCGGGGCAAGAGACCCAGTACTTC. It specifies CASWSGQETQYF.